Listed here are 20 T cell receptor beta chains from one sample, sequenced in a study of regulatory T cells in long-lasting Graves disease. Regarding time point: newly diagnosed GD, antithyroid drugs for less than 3 months. The authors made the TCR library using RNA they extracted from PBMCs. For TCR beta, libraries came from iRepertoire HTBI primers and Arm-PCR of CDR3 regions. A single record per CDR3 protein comes from TCRdb applying MiXCR to the multiplex PCR reads. Among around 500,000 distinct CDR3 sequences, roughly 14% were seen once, and the ten largest hold roughly 10%. A further study also used this sample, focusing on T cells in Graves' hyperthyroidism and ophthalmopathy.

Here the sequenced sample was peripheral blood mononuclear cells (PBMCs), taken at new diagnosis, from a patient treated with antithyroid drugs. The receptors were gathered from a man aged 25-45 years with Graves disease.

Written as DNA, the CDR3 is TGTGCCAGCTCACCATTGGGACAGGGGGCCTACGAGCAGTACTTC. This codes for CASSPLGQGAYEQYF. The gene calls are TRBV18 and TRBJ2-7; 11 bases are a match to TRBD1. Germline assignment: CDR1 KGHSH and CDR2 LQKENI. The CDR3 has 15 residues. The V segment lost 2 bases and the J segment 2 bases; nucleotides outside the gene matches: 2.

This clonotype was detected only a few times. The rearrangement joins TRBV7-8 to TRBJ2-6; D possibly matches TRBD1 or TRBD2 (5 bases each). Germline V CDR1 and CDR2: SGHVS, FQNEAQ. The CDR3 is 18 amino acids. The V gene lost 4 bases and the J gene lost 4 bases, with 20 bases spanning the gap. The DNA for the CDR3 is TGTGCCAGCAGCTCCAATCGGGGCCCGAGTTCCGGGGCCAACGTCCTGACTTTC. Translated, it gives CASSSNRGPSSGANVLTF.

This chain uses TRBV7-2 with TRBJ2-7, with D possibly TRBD1 on 5 matching bases. Trimming removed 7 bases from V and 0 bases from J, with 10 bases in between. Germline V CDR1 and CDR2: SGHTA, FQGNSA. The CDR3 is made up of 13 amino acids. CDR3 DNA sequence: TGTGCCAGCAACCAGGGCAGCTCCTACGAGCAGTACTTC. This sequence encodes CASNQGSSYEQYF. The full variable domain, in which reference TRBV7-2 and TRBJ2-7 provide the parts outside the CDR3, is GAGVSQSPSNKVTEKGKDVELRCDPISGHTALYWYRQSLGQGLEFLIYFQGNSAPDKSGLPSDRFSAERTGGSVSTLTIQRTQQEDSAVYLCASNQGSSYEQYFGPGTRLTVT.

In this sample, this clonotype turned up a few times. This rearrangement joins TRBV20-1 to TRBJ2-7, with D perhaps TRBD2 (6 bases). The CDR3 is made up of 12 amino acids. V lost 6 bases and J lost 4, with 13 bases in between. Germline V gene lookup returns CDR1 DFQATT and CDR2 SNEGSKA (reference sequence). In nucleotides, the CDR3 is TGCAGTGCCACCGTTGGGGGGTACGAGCAGTACTTC. As protein: CSATVGGYEQYF.

The table lists this clonotype with many counts. The rearrangement joins TRBV2 to TRBJ1-2; D not certain. V was shortened by 8 bases and J by 4 bases, with 17 bases between the two germline ends. This CDR3 comprises 14 residues. The germline CDR1 and CDR2 sequences are SNHLY and FYNNEI. This CDR3 reads CASESGPGSYGYTF. The CDR3 coding sequence is TGTGCCAGCGAGTCAGGTCCCGGGAGCTATGGCTACACCTTC.

This clonotype was recorded many times. This sequence joins TRBV6-1 and TRBJ1-2, with 7 positions matching TRBD1. Germline V gene data show CDR1 as MNHNS and CDR2 as SASEGT. The CDR3 has 14 residues. After removal of 6 bases from V and 0 bases from J, the junction contained 4 bases not matched to a gene. The CDR3 loop reads CASRSGTANYGYTF. DNA for the CDR3: TGTGCCAGCAGGTCCGGGACAGCTAACTATGGCTACACCTTC.

This clonotype occurred many times. The genes are TRBV6-2 or TRBV6-3 and TRBJ1-4; D perhaps matches TRBD1 (5 bases). Germline CDR1 and CDR2: MNHEY and SVGEGT. Trimming shortened V by 0 bases and J by 7 bases, and 12 bases separated the two germline ends. The length of the CDR3 is 15 residues. CDR3 sequence reads: CASSYSGGFGEKLFF. The CDR3 DNA reads TGTGCCAGCAGTTACTCGGGGGGATTCGGTGAAAAACTGTTTTTT.

Worth noting for this clonotype: This sequence is one base from a far larger clone and is likely a read error. This chain links TRBV18 with TRBJ1-2; D is possibly TRBD1 (5 bases). V was clipped by 2 bases and J by 4 bases, with 8 bases between them. The CDR3 runs 13 residues. Germline CDR1 is KGHSH and CDR2 is LQKENI. The CDR3 coding sequence is TGTGCCAGCTCACCATGCCAGGGCTATGGCTACACCTTC. Its protein product is CASSPCQGYGYTF.

This clonotype was detected many times. V is TRBV7-9 and J is TRBJ2-1, with 7 bases fitting TRBD2. V gave up 1 base and J gave up 0 bases; unmatched junction bases: 3. The CDR3 extends over 16 amino acids. Germline V gene lookup returns CDR1 SEHNR and CDR2 FQNEAQ (reference sequence). The CDR3 loop is CASSLVLASSYNEQFF. The CDR3 nucleotides are TGTGCCAGCAGCTTAGTACTAGCGAGCTCCTACAATGAGCAGTTCTTC.

This clonotype was seen more than once but under ten times. This may arise from a read error, as a much more abundant clone is one base away. The rearrangement uses TRBV6-1 and TRBJ2-7; 12 bases fit TRBD2. CDR3 length equals 15 residues. In germline, CDR1 is MNHNS, CDR2 SASEGT. The V gene end was trimmed by 5 bases and the J gene end by 2 bases; junction bases not matched to a gene: 4. In DNA form, the CDR3 reads TGTGCCAGCAGTAACAGACTAGCGGGAGCCTACGAGCAGTACTTC. Its translation: CASSNRLAGAYEQYF.

This clonotype turned up a few times. The V and J genes are TRBV29-1 and TRBJ2-3; 11 positions match TRBD2. V dropped 7 bases and J dropped 8; count of bases not matched to a gene: 17. The CDR3 is 16 amino acids. Per the germline V gene, CDR1 is SQVTM and CDR2 is ANQGSEA. The DNA of the CDR3 is TGCAGCGCTACGATATTACCTAGCGGGAGGTGGGGTACGCAGTATTTT. Its translation: CSATILPSGRWGTQYF.

This chain links TRBV3-1 with TRBJ2-6, with TRBD1 identical over 8 bases. J lost 2 bases, V lost 5 bases, and 8 bases had no gene match. Germline V gene data show CDR1 as LGHDT and CDR2 as YNNKEL (reference sequence). The CDR3 spans 17 residues. CDR3 bases: TGTGCCAGCAGCTTAGAGACAGGGGACCCTGGGGCCAACGTCCTGACTTTC. It translates to CASSLETGDPGANVLTF.

The gene calls are TRBV30 and TRBJ2-1, with 11 nucleotides matching TRBD2. CDR1 GTSNPN and CDR2 SVGIG come from the germline V gene (reference sequence). The CDR3 runs to 16 residues. Unmatched junction bases numbered 9, after V lost 8 bases and J lost 0 bases. The CDR3 nucleotides read TGTGCCGGGACTAGCGGCCCTCTCAGCTCCTACAATGAGCAGTTCTTC. This gives the protein CAGTSGPLSSYNEQFF.

This clonotype was observed many times. The rearrangement uses TRBV6-1 and TRBJ1-1; possibly TRBD1 for D (5 bases). This CDR3 is built from 14 residues. Germline V gene data show CDR1 as MNHNS and CDR2 as SASEGT. V dropped 0 bases and J dropped 3 bases, with 8 bases sitting between them. CDR3 sequence: CASSEAQGDTEAFF. The DNA of the CDR3 is TGTGCCAGCAGTGAAGCTCAAGGGGACACTGAAGCTTTCTTT.

This sequence joins TRBV19 and TRBJ2-6; D is uncertain. Between the trimmed V and J ends, which lost 7 bases and 0 bases, there was a span of 10 bases. The CDR3 extends over 15 amino acids. Germline CDR1 LNHDA, CDR2 SQIVND (reference sequence). The CDR3 DNA reads TGTGCCAGTACCGCCCCCAGCTCTGGGGCCAACGTCCTGACTTTC. It translates to CASTAPSSGANVLTF.

Many counts were recorded for this clonotype. The rearrangement links TRBV27 to TRBJ2-7; TRBD2 agrees at 7 bases. V lost 2 bases to trimming and J lost 3 bases; unmatched junction nucleotides: 7. The CDR3 consists of 15 residues. Germline loops: CDR1 MNHEY, CDR2 SMNVEV (reference sequence). The CDR3, as DNA: TGTGCCAGCAGTTTACCTGGACTAGGAATCTACGAGCAGTACTTC. It codes for CASSLPGLGIYEQYF.

The rearrangement joins TRBV7-9 to TRBJ2-5; no firm D call. The V gene's germline CDR1 is SEHNR and CDR2 FQNEAQ (reference sequence). This CDR3 is built from 14 residues. Trimming cost V 3 bases and J 1 base, with 9 bases left between them. The CDR3 bases are TGTGCCAGCAGCTTCCTCCGGCTCCAAGAGACCCAGTACTTC. It specifies CASSFLRLQETQYF.

The CDR3 reads CASGGQGDEQYF. The CDR3 DNA sequence: TGTGCCAGCGGGGGACAGGGGGACGAGCAGTACTTC. The V and J genes are TRBV19 and TRBJ2-7; TRBD1 matches at 11 bases. This CDR3 contains 12 residues. V was clipped by 9 bases and J by 5 bases; unmatched bases: 3. Germline CDR1 reads LNHDA; CDR2 reads SQIVND (reference sequence).

This clonotype showed up just a few times. The J gene is TRBJ1-6, the V gene TRBV6-1; 10 positions agree with TRBD1. The junction had 2 bases not matched to a gene; V was cut back by 5 bases and J by 10 bases. The CDR3 has 13 residues. The germline V gene encodes CDR1 MNHNS and CDR2 SASEGT. CDR3 DNA sequence: TGTGCCAGCAGTCGGGACAGGGGATCACCCCTCCACTTT. This sequence encodes CASSRDRGSPLHF.

This clonotype was seen many times. The chain uses TRBV10-2 and TRBJ2-2; D not certain. Germline V CDR1 and CDR2: WSHSY, SAAADI. This CDR3 region has 12 residues. Trimming left V 4 bases short and J 2 bases short, with 2 bases between. The DNA for the CDR3 is TGCGCCAGCAGTGGCAACACCGGGGAGCTGTTTTTT. It codes for CASSGNTGELFF.